The entry below describes one T cell receptor (beta chain). It has no known antigen specificity. No base quality information exists; no much larger clone differs at one position. The donors were healthy, HIV-negative adults with no recently reported acute infections or vaccinations. All donors were Caucasian adults living in Nashville, Tennessee, USA. CD4+ T cells were enriched by magnetic negative selection; naive cells were then positively selected on CD45RA, and the negative fraction formed the memory subset. After blood collection by leukapheresis, PBMCs were isolated using Ficoll-Histopaque density gradient centrifugation and then cryopreserved in the vapor phase of liquid nitrogen. Analytical flow cytometry was used to check the purity and quantity of every magnetically sorted T cell population. Genomic DNA was isolated from each sorted fraction and quantified by UV absorbance on a Nanodrop 2000c.

Using the deep immunoSEQ assay, TCR CDR3 regions were amplified from genomic DNA by multiplex PCR. Extracted genomic DNA from each cell subset was distributed evenly across all wells of several immunoSEQ 96-well plates, and each plate was treated as a replicate. For sorted subsets, about 210 ng of genomic DNA, equivalent to 30,000 or so T cell genomes, went into each replicate PCR. Purified libraries were quantified with a Qubit 3.0 fluorometer, sized on a Bioanalyzer 2100, and re-quantified with the KAPA Library Quantification kit. Each immunoSEQ 96-well plate was sequenced on its own single-read 150-cycle Illumina NextSeq 550 flow cell. On the authors' methods: Because only junctional sequences without quality scores were contained in the immunoSEQ output, filtering matching that applied to full-length reads could not be performed. Sequences were annotated with PyIR, a Python wrapper for IgBLAST v1.9, using IMGT germline references to assign V/J genes and CDR3. Any read was removed if the V/J assignment was weak (E-value above 1e-6), the CDR3 was missing, or the read contained stop codons, out-of-frame junctions, or ambiguous translated residues. A V3J clonotype was defined by an identical inferred V gene, J gene, and CDR3 amino acid sequence. To compute the percentage overlap between repertoires, the number of shared unique clonotypes was divided by the size of the smaller repertoire. Three approaches were used to assess repertoire richness: RTK rarefaction, the Chao1 estimator, and Recon v2.1 estimates of unobserved clonotypes. Generation probabilities were computed with OLGA for all TCRbeta clonotypes obtained by the gDNA method from several donors. TCRdb re-hosts the immuneACCESS table, in-frame sequences only. Its copies lack some clones; in the studies checked, an unresolved V gene accounts for under half of them, and the cause for the rest is not known. V, J and clone size were drawn from that table, and D and trimming were deduced from the DNA. Within this sample are hundreds of thousands of clones, with around two thirds of them counted one time only. The ten largest clones represent 1.5% to 2% of the sample.

This sample is part of a study of shared clonotypes between healthy human individuals (dated by TCRdb to 2019 to 2021). Looking at the study overall: Three men and two women, aged 18 to 49 years, made up the cohort. Different laboratories and diverse techniques were used to prepare libraries and sequence TCR repertoires, to increase sequencing depth and limit assay-specific biases. Per donor, leukapheresis produced somewhere between about 0.94 and 9 billion PBMCs. For each donor, CD4 naive and CD4 memory were each given three plates, CD8 naive was given two plates, and CD8 memory was given one plate. Blood TCR repertoires of about five healthy adults were deeply sequenced to estimate repertoire size and the extent of clonotype sharing between individuals. The paper's findings and limits, for the study overall: Rarefaction of sorted-subset datasets indicated incomplete sequencing despite the large sequencing depth. Pairwise subsampling indicated that sequencing depth was expected to affect the degree of clonotype sharing among donors. Because the study included a small number of donors, the genetic and exposure-history diversity represented was limited. Compared with non-shared clonotypes, clonotypes shared by all four sorted-subset donors had higher generation probabilities. Only blood was sampled, and tissue TCR repertoires likely differ from those in blood. Naive subsets generally had larger estimated clonotype richness than memory subsets. About 4.5% of naive CD4, 3.5% of naive CD8, 2.3% of memory CD4, and 0.35% to 0.5% of memory CD8 clonotypes were shared across a few donors.

The CDR3 numbers 14 residues from cysteine through phenylalanine. Only the CDR3 DNA stays, 42 bases, in frame from base 1. For CDR1 and CDR2, the germline V gene lists SNHLY and FYNNEI. The V end gives up 5 bases and the J end 2 bases, leaving 4 bases in the junction not matched to a gene. The sample consisted of memory CD4+ T cells sorted from blood. What this sample's cell subset or site label stands for: CD45RA-negative fraction. This clonotype was sampled from a woman between 25 and 40 years old in good health. This receptor chain uses TRBV2 and TRBJ2-5, with TRBD2 identical over 8 junction bases. The CDR3 protein is CASSFSGTQETQYF. At the DNA level, the sequence is TGTGCCAGCAGTTTTAGCGGGACGCAAGAGACCCAGTACTTC.